This T cell receptor (beta chain) was recovered during a study of cytomegalovirus exposure and HLA in healthy donors. Background on the study: Genotyping showed about 80% of fewer than 500 donors falling in the Caucasian-associated ancestry cluster.

This CDR3 comprises 14 residues. Germline assignment: CDR1 SGHAT and CDR2 FQNNGV. V lost 6 bases to trimming and J lost 1 base, with 12 bases between them. Study-level results: Sequencing likely caused a cluster of highly shared sequence variants. The study designated some 180 TCR beta chains cytomegalovirus-associated.

Both 60 Vbeta primers and 13 Jbeta primers went into the PCR. Sequencing was performed with immunoSEQ multiplex PCR; in TCRdb, only in-frame clones are kept and a portion is missing. The specimen's table records approximately 46,000 clones. Remarks on this clone: The antigen remains unidentified.

The sequencing sample was made of PBMCs. The genes are TRBV11-2 and TRBJ1-2; TRBD1 is a possible D gene (5 bases). This sequence was found in a male donor in good health and CMV-seronegative. CDR3 amino acids: CASSQRQNNYGYTF. The CDR3 nucleotides are TGTGCCAGCAGTCAACGACAGAATAACTATGGCTACACCTTC.